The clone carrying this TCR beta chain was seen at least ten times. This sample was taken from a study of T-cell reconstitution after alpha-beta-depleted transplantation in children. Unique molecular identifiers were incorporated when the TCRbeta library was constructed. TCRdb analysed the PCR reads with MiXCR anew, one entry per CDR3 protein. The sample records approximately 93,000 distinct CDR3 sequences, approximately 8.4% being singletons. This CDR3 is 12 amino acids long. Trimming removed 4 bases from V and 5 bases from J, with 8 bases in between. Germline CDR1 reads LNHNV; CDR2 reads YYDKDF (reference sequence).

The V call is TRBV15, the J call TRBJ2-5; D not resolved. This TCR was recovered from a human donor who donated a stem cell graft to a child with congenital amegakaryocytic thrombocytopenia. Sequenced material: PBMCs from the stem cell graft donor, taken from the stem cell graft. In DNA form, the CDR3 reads TGTGCCACCAGCATAATCGGGGAGACCCAGTACTTC. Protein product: CATSIIGETQYF.